The rows below give T cell receptor beta chains drawn from one sample of a study of cytomegalovirus exposure and HLA in healthy donors. TCRdb's table, derived via immunoSEQ multiplex PCR, lists solely in-frame clones and lacks some. In the table there are about 160,000 clones, about 96% of which are singletons. The sample taken for sequencing was PBMCs. The receptors originated from a woman between 18 and 29 years old in good health and CMV-seronegative. Both conserved end residues are part of each CDR3. The order of the fields is D gene, V gene, clone size, J gene, CDR3 DNA, CDR3 protein. D genes are given only for firm matches. Expanded clones get a size class; other rows say once, few or many, or leave the size out.

D: TRBD2; V: TRBV19; size: NA; J: TRBJ2-1; DNA: TGTGCCAGTAGTCGACTAGCGGGGGGAAGCTCCTACAATGAGCAGTTCTTC; CDR3: CASSRLAGGSSYNEQFF
D: TRBD2; V: TRBV18; size: NA; J: TRBJ2-1; DNA: TGTGCCAGCTCACCCTCTCAACCGGGGGGGAACAATGAGCAGTTCTTC; CDR3: CASSPSQPGGNNEQFF
D: NA; V: TRBV5-4; size: once; J: TRBJ1-2; DNA: TGTGCTAGCAGTCAAGACGGGATCTATGGCTACACCTTC; CDR3: CASSQDGIYGYTF
D: TRBD1; V: TRBV7-9; size: NA; J: TRBJ2-7; DNA: TGTGCCAGTGACAGGGACCCTTATGGCGAGCAGTACTTC; CDR3: CASDRDPYGEQYF
D: NA; V: TRBV9; size: NA; J: TRBJ2-1; DNA: TGTGCCAGCAGCGTAGCAAATGAGCAGTTCTTC; CDR3: CASSVANEQFF
D: NA; V: TRBV6-6; size: NA; J: TRBJ1-2; DNA: TGTGCCAGCAGCCGAGGGTTAGGAGGCTATGGCTACACCTTC; CDR3: CASSRGLGGYGYTF
D: NA; V: TRBV16; size: NA; J: TRBJ1-2; DNA: TGTGCCAGCAGCCAAGAGTGGGACATCTATGGCTACACCTTC; CDR3: CASSQEWDIYGYTF
D: TRBD1; V: TRBV5-1; size: NA; J: TRBJ1-6; DNA: TGCGCCAGCAGCGTGGCGGGACAGGTGGGTTCACCCCTCCACTTT; CDR3: CASSVAGQVGSPLHF
D: TRBD2; V: TRBV29-1; size: NA; J: TRBJ2-1; DNA: TGCAGCGCGGGACTAGCGGGGGTGGAGCAGTTCTTC; CDR3: CSAGLAGVEQFF
D: NA; V: TRBV11-2; size: NA; J: TRBJ2-5; DNA: TGTGCCACCTCGGGAGAGACCCAGTACTTC; CDR3: CATSGETQYF
D: NA; V: TRBV18; size: once; J: TRBJ2-7; DNA: TGTGCCAGCTCACCAGACAGAGTATTGTACGAGCAGTACTTC; CDR3: CASSPDRVLYEQYF
D: TRBD1; V: TRBV30; size: NA; J: TRBJ1-2; DNA: TGTGCCTGGAGTGTACAGGCAGGGGGGTATGGCTACACCTTC; CDR3: CAWSVQAGGYGYTF
D: TRBD1; V: TRBV7-2; size: NA; J: TRBJ1-5; DNA: TGTGCCAGCAGCCCTTGGTTTCAGGGGGTGTCCAGCAATCAGCCCCAGCATTTT; CDR3: CASSPWFQGVSSNQPQHF
D: NA; V: TRBV29-1; size: NA; J: TRBJ1-2; DNA: TGCAGCGTTGAAGACGGGAGCGCCGGGCGTGGCTACACCTTC; CDR3: CSVEDGSAGRGYTF
D: NA; V: TRBV19; size: NA; J: TRBJ1-1; DNA: TGTGCCAGTAGTATCGGGAACACTGAAGCTTTCTTT; CDR3: CASSIGNTEAFF
D: NA; V: TRBV7-3; size: once; J: TRBJ2-5; DNA: TGTGCCAGCAGCTCAAAGCAACAGGAGACCCAGTACTTC; CDR3: CASSSKQQETQYF
D: NA; V: TRBV18; size: NA; J: TRBJ1-1; DNA: TGTGCCAGCTCGGCGGGGACGAGCACTGAAGCTTTCTTT; CDR3: CASSAGTSTEAFF
D: NA; V: TRBV7-2; size: NA; J: TRBJ2-7; DNA: TGTGCCAGCATCCGGGGAGGTGGCTACGAGCAGTACTTC; CDR3: CASIRGGGYEQYF
D: NA; V: TRBV7-9; size: once; J: TRBJ1-1; DNA: TGTGCCAGCAGCTTAGCGGGGCTCGCTGAAGCTTTCTTT; CDR3: CASSLAGLAEAFF
D: NA; V: TRBV15; size: NA; J: TRBJ2-5; DNA: TGTGCCACCAGCAGAGATGTGGGGCTCCAAGAGACCCAGTACTTC; CDR3: CATSRDVGLQETQYF
D: TRBD1; V: TRBV5-1; size: NA; J: TRBJ2-2; DNA: TGCGCCAGCAGCCCCCGGCCGACAGGGCTACTGGGGACCGGGGAGCTGTTTTTT; CDR3: CASSPRPTGLLGTGELFF
D: NA; V: TRBV5-5; size: NA; J: TRBJ2-7; DNA: TGTGCCAGCAGCTTTGGCAGGAACTACGAGCAGTACTTC; CDR3: CASSFGRNYEQYF
D: TRBD2; V: TRBV5-1; size: NA; J: TRBJ2-3; DNA: TGCGCCAGCAGCGGCTCCGGGACTAGCTCAATAGATACGCAGTATTTT; CDR3: CASSGSGTSSIDTQYF
D: TRBD2; V: TRBV7-2; size: NA; J: TRBJ2-3; DNA: TGTGCCAGCAGCTTAGTGGGGACTAGCGGGGGAACAGATACGCAGTATTTT; CDR3: CASSLVGTSGGTDTQYF
D: TRBD1; V: TRBV7-2; size: few; J: TRBJ1-3; DNA: TGTGCCAGCAGCCCCCAGACAGGGGTGGCAGGAAACACCATATATTTT; CDR3: CASSPQTGVAGNTIYF